This T cell receptor beta chain stems from a study of cytomegalovirus exposure and HLA in healthy donors. J lost 6 bases, V lost 2 bases, and 5 bases had no gene match. The CDR3 sequence is 15 residues long. Looked up from germline, CDR1 is MDHEN and CDR2 is SYDVKM. About this clone: Its target is unknown.

TCRdb's table, derived via immunoSEQ multiplex PCR, lists solely in-frame clones and lacks some. The table lists about 180,000 clones, about 85% of them singletons. The study's findings and limits: The classifier reportedly diagnosed cytomegalovirus status with high specificity and sensitivity. The study labeled roughly 160 TCR beta chains cytomegalovirus-associated.

The clonotype comes from a man younger than 30 in good health and CMV-seropositive. The sequenced material came from PBMCs. The chain joins TRBV28 to TRBJ2-1; the match to TRBD2 covers 9 bases. CDR3 DNA: TGTGCCAGCAGTTTAGCGGGGGGGCCACGCAATGAGCAGTTCTTC. It codes for CASSLAGGPRNEQFF. The full variable domain, in which reference TRBV28 and TRBJ2-1 provide the parts outside the CDR3, is DVKVTQSSRYLVKRTGEKVFLECVQDMDHENMFWYRQDPGLGLRLIYFSYDVKMKEKGDIPEGYSVSREKKERFSLILESASTNQTSMYLCASSLAGGPRNEQFFGPGTRLTVL.